The 10 T cell receptor beta chains below all came from one sample that was sequenced in a study of stem cell transplantation in POMP-related autoinflammatory disease (dated by TCRdb to the early 2020s). The library was built by means of the immunoSEQ multiplex PCR assay. TCRdb carries this immuneACCESS record with in-frame sequences only. Its versions omit some clonotypes, under half of them owing to an unresolved V gene in the studies checked, with the rest unexplained. This sample has 30,000 or so clones in its table, and around 90% of those were observed once. Approximately 0.71% of the sample goes to the ten largest clones. In the paper's terms, the time point label means: before hematopoietic stem cell transplant. The sequencing here drew on CD4+ T cells from PBMCs, taken before stem cell transplantation. The receptors derive from a human donor with POMP-related autoinflammation and immune dysregulation (PRAID).

The chain is built from TRBV5-1 and TRBJ2-1; possible D gene TRBD1, 6 bases. Germline V gives CDR1 SGHRS, CDR2 YFSETQ. V was clipped by 2 bases and J by 2 bases, with 8 bases between them. The CDR3 is made up of 14 amino acids. The CDR3: CASSLQGPYNEQFF. Written as DNA, the CDR3 is TGCGCCAGCAGCTTACAGGGACCCTACAATGAGCAGTTCTTC.

The rearrangement joins TRBV12-1 to TRBJ2-7; no check of the table's D call, TRBD1, against the DNA was made. TRBV12-1 is shown as a pseudogene. The CDR3 spans 18 residues. In DNA form, the CDR3 reads TGTGCCAGCAGCTTTGCTATTCCCTCGGACAGTCTCTCCTACGAGCAGTACTTC. Its protein product is CASSFAIPSDSLSYEQYF.

The V gene is TRBV19, the J gene TRBJ2-1, with a weak D call TRBD2 (6 bases). The CDR3 is 18 residues long. The germline V and J ends were trimmed by 3 bases and 4 bases, with 22 bases remaining between them. The germline gives CDR1 LNHDA, CDR2 SQIVND (reference sequence). This CDR3 reads CASSMFGVPGVLYNEQFF. The CDR3 coding sequence is TGTGCCAGTAGTATGTTCGGGGTACCGGGGGTTCTTTACAATGAGCAGTTCTTC.

The chain recombines TRBV30 with TRBJ2-3; the D gene is possibly TRBD2 (6 bases). There are 13 residues in the CDR3. V shed 5 bases and J shed 0 bases, with 9 bases lying between them. CDR1 GTSNPN and CDR2 SVGIG come from the germline V gene (reference sequence). CDR3 DNA sequence: TGTGCCTGGGTAGCGGCGAGCACAGATACGCAGTATTTT. Amino acid sequence: CAWVAASTDTQYF.

The chain is built from TRBV4-2 and TRBJ2-1; 11 nucleotides agree with TRBD2. This CDR3 spans 14 amino acids. The trim removed 0 bases at V and 12 bases at J, leaving 4 bases unmatched. CDR1 and CDR2 (germline): LGHNA, YNFKEQ. CDR3 DNA: TGTGCCAGCAGCCAAGAAGGGCTAGCGGGGGGGCAGTTCTTC. Residues: CASSQEGLAGGQFF.

The chain employs TRBV11-2 and TRBJ2-5, with D uncertain. Between the trimmed V and J ends, which lost 1 base and 5 bases, there was a span of 8 bases. This CDR3 has 13 amino acids. Germline loops: CDR1 SGHAT, CDR2 FQNNGV. CDR3 loop: CASSLALVETQYF. The CDR3 nucleotides are TGTGCCAGCAGCTTAGCTTTGGTTGAGACCCAGTACTTC. The variable domain in full, completed from reference TRBV11-2 and TRBJ2-5, reads EAGVAQSPRYKIIEKRQSVAFWCNPISGHATLYWYQQILGQGPKLLIQFQNNGVVDDSQLPKDRFSAERLKGVDSTLKIQPAKLEDSAVYLCASSLALVETQYFGPGTRLLVL.

This clone appeared a single time. J is TRBJ2-5 and V is TRBV6-5, with 10 positions matching TRBD2. The V and J ends lost 4 bases and 2 bases, in that order; junction bases with no gene match: 7. The length of the CDR3 is 16 residues. Per germline, CDR1 MNHEY and CDR2 SVGAGI. The CDR3 DNA sequence: TGTGCCAGCAGTTCCTATTTAGCGGGGGGTCAAGAGACCCAGTACTTC. Its protein is CASSSYLAGGQETQYF.

In this sample, this clone turned up once. J is TRBJ2-2 and V is TRBV9, with TRBD2 matching over 9 bases. This CDR3 is built from 17 residues. V was pared by 3 bases and J by 1 base, with 7 bases of the junction left unmatched. The germline CDR1 and CDR2 sequences are SGDLS and YYNGEE. The CDR3 DNA sequence: TGTGCCAGCAGCGGTGGGCGGGAGGGTCTGAACACCGGGGAGCTGTTTTTT. Translating it yields CASSGGREGLNTGELFF.

This sequence joins TRBV18 and TRBJ1-5, with 8 positions matching TRBD1. CDR1 and CDR2 from the germline V gene are KGHSH and LQKENI. The CDR3 has 15 residues. V lost 6 bases, J lost 5 bases, and 9 bases stayed unmatched. The CDR3 DNA sequence: TGTGCCAGCTCGTCACTACAGGGGGGCGATCAGCCCCAGCATTTT. Translation: CASSSLQGGDQPQHF.

The chain employs TRBV2 and TRBJ2-3; TRBD2 agrees at 12 bases. V shed 6 bases, J shed 0 bases, and the junction held 7 bases outside the gene matches. Per germline, CDR1 SNHLY and CDR2 FYNNEI. The length of the CDR3 is 17 residues. CDR3 residues: CASSQTSGGPSTDTQYF. As DNA, the CDR3 is TGTGCCAGCAGCCAGACTAGCGGGGGCCCTAGCACAGATACGCAGTATTTT.